A selection of T cell receptor beta chains follows, all from one sample in a study of control samples from healthy donors and cancer patients. Sequencing was performed with immunoSEQ multiplex PCR; in TCRdb, only in-frame clones are kept and a portion is missing. The data contain over 200,000 clones, roughly 80% of them singletons. Source material: PBMCs. Receptors were obtained from a woman aged 55 to 70 with lung cancer. Both conserved end residues are part of each CDR3. D genes are given only for firm matches. Only part of the rows carry a size: once, few, many, or a class if the clone is expanded.

>-|TRBJ2-7|-|TRBV9
CASSVDPGQTYEQYF
TGTGCCAGCAGCGTAGACCCCGGGCAGACCTACGAGCAGTACTTC
>-|TRBJ1-6|-|TRBV7-8
CASSFIRDSPLHF
TGTGCCAGCAGCTTTATCCGGGATTCACCCCTCCACTTT
>-|TRBJ2-1|-|TRBV21-1
CASKGGQGASYNEQFF
TGTGCCAGCAAAGGGGGACAGGGCGCCTCCTACAATGAGCAGTTCTTC
>-|TRBJ1-5|-|TRBV7-2
CASSPGGSQPQHF
TGTGCCAGCAGCCCAGGAGGGAGTCAGCCCCAGCATTTT
>-|TRBJ2-7|-|TRBV24-1
CATSEYDFEDLDQQYF
TGTGCCACCAGTGAATACGATTTTGAGGACCTTGACCAGCAGTACTTC
>-|TRBJ2-1|-|TRBV12-3/TRBV12-4
CASSLEGYEQFF
TGTGCCAGCAGTTTGGAGGGTTATGAGCAGTTCTTC
>-|TRBJ2-5|TRBD2|TRBV28
CASSSPGLAGAETQYF
TGTGCCAGCAGCTCTCCGGGACTAGCGGGAGCAGAGACCCAGTACTTC
>-|TRBJ2-5|-|TRBV5-5
CASGERRGRETQYF
TGTGCCAGCGGGGAACGGAGGGGTAGGGAGACCCAGTACTTC
>few|TRBJ1-5|TRBD1|TRBV2
CASSRDRAHQPQHF
TGTGCCAGCAGTCGGGACAGGGCTCATCAGCCCCAGCATTTT
>-|TRBJ2-7|-|TRBV5-1
CASSLAGVGGEQYF
TGCGCCAGCAGCTTGGCTGGGGTGGGTGGCGAGCAGTACTTC
>few|TRBJ2-7|TRBD1|TRBV27
CASSFARQGSYEQYF
TGTGCCAGCAGTTTTGCGAGACAGGGTAGCTACGAGCAGTACTTC
>once|TRBJ2-1|TRBD2|TRBV6-5
CASTELAGRNEQFF
TGTGCCAGCACGGAGTTAGCGGGAAGGAATGAGCAGTTCTTC
>-|TRBJ1-2|TRBD1|TRBV19
CASSPAGQNYGYTF
TGTGCCAGTAGTCCAGCGGGACAGAACTATGGCTACACCTTC
>few|TRBJ1-4|-|TRBV27
CASRMAGAINEKLFF
TGTGCCAGCAGAATGGCGGGAGCCATTAATGAAAAACTGTTTTTT
>-|TRBJ2-1|-|TRBV27
CASSLSWYNEQFF
TGTGCCAGCAGTTTATCGTGGTACAATGAGCAGTTCTTC
>few|TRBJ2-6|-|TRBV2
CASGGTELISGANVLTF
TGTGCCAGCGGGGGGACAGAGTTAATCTCTGGGGCCAACGTCCTGACTTTC